Below are 15 T cell receptor beta chains sequenced from a single sample in a study of T-cell reconstitution after alpha-beta-depleted transplantation in children. Unique molecular identifiers were incorporated into the prepared TCRbeta library. TCRdb re-derived calls from the PCR reads in MiXCR, one entry per CDR3 protein. The top ten clones hold approximately 20% of a sample with around 72,000 distinct CDR3 sequences, 4.9% of them seen once. The specimen comprised PBMCs, mostly from graft donor cells, sampled 180 days after TCRalphabeta/CD19-depleted stem cell transplant. All receptors derive from a boy under three years old who had a stem cell transplant for acute myeloid leukemia, so the T cells may come from the graft donor.

This clonotype was picked up many times. This chain connects TRBV9 to TRBJ2-3; D ambiguous. The CDR3 extends over 16 amino acids. The V end lost 1 base, the J end lost 3 bases, and 15 bases lay between the germline ends. CDR1 is SGDLS and CDR2 is YYNGEE in the germline V gene. The CDR3: CASSVKRVERTDTQYF. CDR3 coding DNA: TGTGCCAGCAGCGTAAAAAGGGTGGAAAGAACAGATACGCAGTATTTT.

This clonotype came up many times. The chain recombines TRBV20-1 with TRBJ1-2; the D gene is possibly TRBD1 (6 bases). This CDR3 contains 15 residues. The V gene lost 0 bases and the J gene lost 5 bases, with 16 bases spanning the gap. Germline V gene sequence: CDR1 DFQATT, CDR2 SNEGSKA (reference sequence). The CDR3 DNA reads TGCAGTGCTAGAGAGTGGGGGGCGCCTTCTTATGGCTACACCTTC. Encoded protein: CSAREWGAPSYGYTF.

This clonotype was counted at least ten times. This chain uses TRBV6-2 or TRBV6-3 with TRBJ2-7; the match to TRBD1 covers 9 bases. Per the germline V gene, CDR1 is MNHEY and CDR2 is SVGEGT. This CDR3 is built from 15 residues. V lost 6 bases and J lost 5; bases outside the gene matches: 11. CDR3 in amino acids: CASSRGDRVIHEQYF. CDR3 nucleotides: TGTGCCAGCAGCCGAGGGGACAGGGTAATCCACGAGCAGTACTTC.

This clonotype was counted many times. The gene calls are TRBV3-1 and TRBJ2-4; tentative D call: TRBD1 (5 bases). The CDR3 has 15 amino acids. V was shortened by 2 bases and J by 2 bases, with 10 bases between the two germline ends. Germline V gene sequence: CDR1 LGHDT, CDR2 YNNKEL (reference sequence). This chain's CDR3 is CASSQLGASKNIQYF. CDR3 bases: TGTGCCAGCAGCCAACTTGGGGCGTCCAAAAACATTCAGTACTTC.

This clonotype was seen ten or more times. The chain has TRBV24-1 and TRBJ1-5, with D hard to call. V lost 9 bases and J lost 4, with 15 bases in between. CDR3 length: 14 residues. CDR1 and CDR2 from the germline V gene are KGHDR and SFDVKD. The CDR3 spells CATPHPRQNQPQHF. In DNA form, the CDR3 reads TGTGCCACCCCTCACCCACGGCAAAATCAGCCCCAGCATTTT.

This clonotype has ten or more counts. This chain uses TRBV12-3 or TRBV12-4 with TRBJ2-3, with a weak D call TRBD1 (5 bases). CDR3 length equals 12 residues. V was trimmed by 8 bases and J by 3 bases, leaving 9 bases between them. CDR3 region: CASWGRTDTQYF. The DNA of the CDR3 is TGTGCCAGCTGGGGCCGGACAGATACGCAGTATTTT.

This clonotype showed up many times. The chain uses TRBV6-5 and TRBJ2-3, with TRBD2 as a possible D gene (7 bases). The V end was cut by 8 bases, the J end by 2 bases, with 14 bases between. The length of the CDR3 is 14 residues. The V gene's germline CDR1 is MNHEY and CDR2 SVGAGI. The CDR3 loop reads CASRRGGVTDTQYF. The CDR3 DNA is TGTGCCAGCCGACGCGGGGGCGTCACAGATACGCAGTATTTT.

This clonotype was picked up many times. The rearrangement joins TRBV5-6 to TRBJ2-7; D possibly corresponds to TRBD1 (5 bases). Germline CDR1 reads SGHDT; CDR2 reads YYEEEE. The CDR3 consists of 14 residues. Trimming left V 3 bases short and J 1 base short, with 11 bases between. The CDR3 protein is CASSSTADSYEQYF. The CDR3 coding sequence is TGTGCCAGCAGCTCGACAGCTGATTCCTACGAGCAGTACTTC.

This clonotype was observed at least ten times. The gene calls are TRBV12-3 or TRBV12-4 and TRBJ1-4; 8 bases fit TRBD1. The junction had 8 bases not matched to a gene; V was cut back by 6 bases and J by 8 bases. The CDR3 spans 14 residues. In nucleotides, the CDR3 is TGTGCCAGCAGCTCCGGACAGGGCGAGGAAAAACTGTTTTTT. This sequence encodes CASSSGQGEEKLFF.

This clonotype was seen many times. The chain employs TRBV6-5 and TRBJ2-3; 13 bases agree with TRBD2. Looked up from germline, CDR1 is MNHEY and CDR2 is SVGAGI. This CDR3 contains 18 residues. Trimming cost V 0 bases and J 5 bases; bases outside gene matches: 8. The CDR3 sequence is CASSYSPGLAGVVDTQYF. The CDR3 nucleotides read TGTGCCAGCAGTTACTCGCCCGGACTAGCGGGGGTGGTAGATACGCAGTATTTT.

For this clonotype: This may arise from a read error, as a much more abundant clone is one base away. V is TRBV12-3 or TRBV12-4 and J is TRBJ1-5; 8 nucleotides agree with TRBD1. This CDR3 is 18 amino acids long. The CDR3 loop reads CACSRAGTGGTLNQPQHF. The CDR3 DNA is TGTGCCTGCAGTCGCGCCGGGACAGGAGGTACCCTAAATCAGCCCCAGCATTTT.

This clonotype was counted at least ten times. This chain uses TRBV30 with TRBJ1-1; D call uncertain. Deletions cut 2 bases from V and 1 base from J, with 5 bases between. This CDR3 is built from 12 residues. Per germline, CDR1 GTSNPN and CDR2 SVGIG (reference sequence). The CDR3 here is CAWSRPNTEAFF. CDR3 DNA: TGTGCCTGGAGTCGGCCGAACACTGAAGCTTTCTTT.

Ten or more counts support this clonotype. The chain has TRBV14 and TRBJ2-7; D not resolved. There are 13 residues in the CDR3. V was shortened by 1 base and J by 3 bases, with 7 bases between the two germline ends. Germline CDR1 and CDR2: SGHDN and FVKESK. The CDR3 here is CASSQGPLYEQYF. The CDR3 DNA is TGTGCCAGCAGCCAAGGGCCTCTCTACGAGCAGTACTTC.

This clonotype appeared many times. CDR3 residues: CSVWDRANEKLFF. For the CDR3, the DNA is TGCAGCGTTTGGGACAGGGCTAATGAAAAACTGTTTTTT. V is TRBV29-1 and J is TRBJ1-4, with 9 bases identical to TRBD1. From germline, CDR1 is SQVTM and CDR2 ANQGSEA. Trimming removed 5 bases from V and 3 bases from J; junction bases left unmatched: 1. This CDR3 comprises 13 residues.

This clonotype was recorded many times. The J gene is TRBJ2-7, the V gene TRBV20-1; TRBD1 matches at 8 bases. V gave up 0 bases and J gave up 0 bases; unmatched junction bases: 1. CDR1 is DFQATT, CDR2 SNEGSKA, per germline (reference sequence). CDR3 length: 14 amino acids. The CDR3: CSARDGTGSYEQYF. In DNA, the CDR3 is TGCAGTGCTAGAGATGGGACAGGCTCCTACGAGCAGTACTTC.